This TCR beta chain appears in the sequencing data of a study of blood T cell repertoires in COVID-19. The wider study: The origin of the acute and convalescent COVID-19 samples was the United States, Italy and Spain.

CDR3 length: 14 residues. V shed 8 bases and J 1 base; nucleotides not matched to a gene: 8. Germline assignment: CDR1 ENHRY and CDR2 SYGVKD. Per the original methods: Using reference gene primer amplification, nucleated cell counts were estimated. Measured with immunoSEQ multiplex PCR; TCRdb has only the in-frame clones, and not every one. V and J calls and clone size come straight from that table; D and trimming were deduced from the DNA. The sample contains some 80,000 clones, 70% to 85% of which appear only once. The sample taken for sequencing was peripheral blood. The chain couples TRBV10-3 to TRBJ2-7, with 7 bases identical to TRBD2. The source of this sequence is a woman in her forties or fifties with acute or convalescent COVID-19. CDR3 region: CAIGRAGESYEQYF. The CDR3 DNA reads as TGTGCCATCGGCAGGGCGGGGGAGTCCTACGAGCAGTACTTC.